A single sample is the source of the 24 T cell receptor beta chains below, sequenced in a study of CD8 T cells in Susac syndrome. Random hexamers were used to reverse transcribe an amount of roughly 0.45 to 1 ug RNA. TCRdb passed the immunoSEQ multiplex PCR reads through MiXCR, listing each CDR3 protein once. The sample lists some 57,000 distinct CDR3 sequences, around nine tenths occurring once. Sequenced input: CD8+ T cells from PBMCs. These TCRs come from a human donor in good health.

In this sample, this clonotype turned up a few times. The rearrangement joins TRBV30 to TRBJ1-4; D gene ambiguous. Trimming left V 0 bases short and J 4 bases short, with 9 bases between. The CDR3 has 14 residues. Germline V gene lookup returns CDR1 GTSNPN and CDR2 SVGIG (reference sequence). The CDR3 DNA follows: TGTGCCTGGAGTGTAAAGGTTCATAATGAAAAACTGTTTTTT. It specifies CAWSVKVHNEKLFF.

This clonotype appeared once. V and J are TRBV2 and TRBJ1-2; D is possibly TRBD1 (5 bases). Per germline, CDR1 SNHLY and CDR2 FYNNEI. Trimming removed 3 bases at V and 5 bases at J, with 25 bases between. The CDR3 covers 18 residues. This chain's CDR3 is CASSDWGSGREEGYGYTF. The CDR3 DNA reads TGTGCCAGCAGTGATTGGGGGTCCGGGAGGGAAGAGGGGTATGGCTACACCTTC.

There are a few counts of this clonotype. V usage is TRBV27 and J usage is TRBJ1-1; maybe TRBD1 (6 bases). The CDR3 is 13 amino acids. The V and J ends lost 3 bases and 1 base respectively, with 6 bases between them. Looked up from germline, CDR1 is MNHEY and CDR2 is SMNVEV (reference sequence). The CDR3 loop reads CASSLTGNTEAFF. CDR3 in DNA: TGTGCCAGCAGTTTGACAGGGAACACTGAAGCTTTCTTT.

The gene calls are TRBV12-5 and TRBJ1-2, with no clear D. The V gene lost 3 bases and the J gene lost 8 bases, with 19 bases spanning the gap. CDR3 length: 15 residues. Germline V gene lookup returns CDR1 LGHNT and CDR2 FRNRAP. CDR3 DNA sequence: TGTGCTAGTGGTTTACCAGACTCGATTTATTGGGGCTACACCTTC. It codes for CASGLPDSIYWGYTF.

This clonotype was seen just once. V and J are TRBV9 and TRBJ2-1; 11 nucleotides line up with TRBD1. The CDR3 spans 17 residues. Looked up from germline, CDR1 is SGDLS and CDR2 is YYNGEE. V trimming: 3 bases; J trimming: 6 bases; junction bases outside the gene matches: 11. The CDR3 DNA reads TGTGCCAGCAGCGCCGCCGCCGGGACAGGGGGGAGCAATGAGCAGTTCTTC. Translating it yields CASSAAAGTGGSNEQFF.

This chain connects TRBV4-3 to TRBJ2-7; the D is unclear. The V gene's germline CDR1 is LGHNA and CDR2 YSLEER. The V gene lost 1 base and the J gene lost 7 bases, with 11 bases spanning the gap. The CDR3 is 13 residues long. CDR3 protein: CASSQGMGSEQYF. The CDR3 nucleotides are TGCGCCAGCAGCCAAGGGATGGGCTCGGAGCAGTACTTC.

The chain uses TRBV7-9 and TRBJ2-1, with D hard to call. V was shortened by 4 bases and J by 0 bases, with 13 bases between the two germline ends. The CDR3 is 16 residues long. Germline V gives CDR1 SEHNR, CDR2 FQNEAQ (reference sequence). The CDR3 nucleotides read TGTGCCAGCAGCTCCAATAAGCGCAGCTCCTACAATGAGCAGTTCTTC. As protein: CASSSNKRSSYNEQFF.

Only one count was recorded for this clonotype. The CDR3 DNA sequence: TGTGCCAGCAGCCCGGATGGAGGGACCTATGGCTACACCTTC. Translation gives CASSPDGGTYGYTF. The chain carries TRBV9 and TRBJ1-2, with TRBD1 as a possible D gene (5 bases). The CDR3 loop spans 14 amino acids. V was clipped by 4 bases and J by 4 bases, with 14 bases between them. Germline values: CDR1 SGDLS, CDR2 YYNGEE.

This chain connects TRBV7-9 to TRBJ2-7, with D unclear. The CDR3 length is 13 residues. Germline values: CDR1 SEHNR, CDR2 FQNEAQ (reference sequence). Trimming removed 5 bases at V and 3 bases at J, with 11 bases between. CDR3 sequence (DNA): TGTGCCAGCAGCGACCCCGATGGCTACGAGCAGTACTTC. Its protein is CASSDPDGYEQYF.

Only one count was recorded for this clonotype. This chain connects TRBV6-5 to TRBJ1-1; D is unclear. Trimming pared 4 bases from V and 6 bases from J, leaving 9 bases between. Germline CDR1 MNHEY, CDR2 SVGAGI. CDR3 length: 12 residues. The CDR3 protein is CASSSPGAEAFF. CDR3 bases: TGTGCCAGCAGTTCTCCCGGGGCTGAAGCTTTCTTT.

The chain employs TRBV9 and TRBJ2-7; TRBD1 agrees at 7 bases. CDR3 length: 14 amino acids. Germline CDR1 and CDR2: SGDLS and YYNGEE. With 1 base clipped from V and 2 bases from J, the junction kept 3 bases outside the gene matches. The CDR3 DNA reads TGTGCCAGCAGCGTACAGGGGGATACCTACGAGCAGTACTTC. This codes for CASSVQGDTYEQYF.

The CDR3 loop is CSVEEQVPYEQYF. The CDR3, as DNA: TGCAGCGTTGAAGAGCAGGTCCCCTACGAGCAGTACTTC. The chain combines TRBV29-1 with TRBJ2-7; D ambiguous. Germline V lookup: CDR1 SQVTM, CDR2 ANQGSEA. The CDR3 totals 13 residues. V lost 0 bases and J lost 2, with 8 bases in between.

V is TRBV19 and J is TRBJ2-2, with D unclear. Germline CDR1 LNHDA, CDR2 SQIVND (reference sequence). The CDR3 is 14 residues long. Trimming took off 8 bases at V and 2 bases at J, with 12 bases between the two ends. DNA for the CDR3: TGTGCCAGTCGTGAACAACCAAACACCGGGGAGCTGTTTTTT. The encoded protein is CASREQPNTGELFF.

This chain links TRBV5-6 with TRBJ1-5, with TRBD1 matching over 9 bases. The CDR3 is 14 residues long. J was trimmed by 3 bases and V by 7 bases; bases with no gene match: 5. Germline V gene sequence: CDR1 SGHDT, CDR2 YYEEEE. CDR3 residues: CASSGQGFNQPQHF. Written as DNA, the CDR3 is TGTGCCAGCTCCGGACAGGGGTTCAATCAGCCCCAGCATTTT.

This chain connects TRBV5-4 to TRBJ2-5; D is possibly TRBD2 (5 bases). This CDR3 has 16 residues. The ends were cut back, 0 bases at V and 0 bases at J, with 12 bases in the middle. Germline CDR1 SGHNT, CDR2 YYREEE (reference sequence). The CDR3 reads CASSLAKERDQETQYF. In nucleotides, the CDR3 is TGTGCCAGCAGCTTGGCCAAGGAGAGGGACCAAGAGACCCAGTACTTC.

The chain uses TRBV4-3 and TRBJ2-1; maybe TRBD2 (6 bases). The V end was cut by 4 bases, the J end by 3 bases, with 16 bases between. This CDR3 contains 16 residues. Per germline, CDR1 LGHNA and CDR2 YSLEER. Here the CDR3 reads CASSREVASVYNEQFF. The CDR3 bases are TGCGCCAGCAGCCGAGAGGTGGCTAGCGTCTACAATGAGCAGTTCTTC.

This clonotype was seen only once. The V call is TRBV30, the J call TRBJ2-7; TRBD1 matches 10 bases. V gave up 3 bases and J gave up 5 bases; unmatched junction bases: 7. Germline V gene lookup returns CDR1 GTSNPN and CDR2 SVGIG (reference sequence). The CDR3 is 14 amino acids. For the CDR3, the DNA is TGTGCCTGGAGCACGGGACAGGGGTCCCACGAGCAGTACTTC. It codes for CAWSTGQGSHEQYF. The complete variable domain, with remaining parts taken from reference TRBV30 and TRBJ2-7, reads SQTIHQWPATLVQPVGSPLSLECTVEGTSNPNLYWYRQAAGRGLQLLFYSVGIGQISSEVPQNLSASRPQDRQFILSSKKLLLSDSGFYLCAWSTGQGSHEQYFGPGTRLTVT.

The J gene is TRBJ2-1, the V gene TRBV14; 11 nucleotides agree with TRBD1. CDR3 length: 16 amino acids. CDR1 SGHDN and CDR2 FVKESK come from the germline V gene. J was trimmed by 5 bases and V by 1 base; bases with no gene match: 4. CDR3 in DNA: TGTGCCAGCAGCCAAGTACCGGGACAGGGGGACAATGAGCAGTTCTTC. It encodes CASSQVPGQGDNEQFF.

In its sample, this clonotype was seen once. The rearrangement links TRBV27 to TRBJ1-5, with 7 bases identical to TRBD1. This CDR3 region has 14 residues. The junction had 6 bases not matched to a gene; V was cut back by 3 bases and J by 7 bases. Germline assignment: CDR1 MNHEY and CDR2 SMNVEV (reference sequence). CDR3 coding DNA: TGTGCCAGCAGTTTGGCCGGGACAGCCCAGCCCCAGCATTTT. It codes for CASSLAGTAQPQHF.

The rearrangement uses TRBV29-1 and TRBJ2-1, with D tentatively TRBD2 (5 bases). Deletions cut 1 base from V and 3 bases from J, with 13 bases between. This CDR3 has 15 residues. CDR1 is SQVTM and CDR2 is ANQGSEA in the germline V gene. In DNA, the CDR3 is TGCAGCGTTGAAGGGTTGGAGGCTAACTACAATGAGCAGTTCTTC. Protein sequence: CSVEGLEANYNEQFF.

V gene TRBV7-9 combines with J gene TRBJ2-5, with 7 bases matching TRBD2. In germline, CDR1 is SEHNR, CDR2 FQNEAQ (reference sequence). Trimming cost V 0 bases and J 1 base; bases outside gene matches: 5. The CDR3 is 16 amino acids. The CDR3: CASSLAGLAAQETQYF. The CDR3 coding sequence is TGTGCCAGCAGCTTAGCGGGGCTAGCGGCCCAAGAGACCCAGTACTTC.

The J gene is TRBJ1-2, the V gene TRBV13, with 7 positions matching TRBD1. The CDR3 runs 14 residues. Germline CDR1 reads PRHDT; CDR2 reads FYEKMQ (reference sequence). V dropped 1 base and J dropped 4; count of bases not matched to a gene: 3. The chain's CDR3 is CASSLEGAGYGYTF. DNA of the CDR3: TGTGCCAGCAGCTTAGAGGGGGCGGGCTATGGCTACACCTTC.

A single count supports this clonotype. The chain employs TRBV3-1 and TRBJ1-1; D not certain. The CDR3 sequence is 13 residues long. The V gene lost 7 bases and the J gene lost 3 bases, with 12 bases spanning the gap. Germline V gives CDR1 LGHDT, CDR2 YNNKEL (reference sequence). CDR3 DNA: TGTGCCAGCACCTCGGGGTATGACACTGAAGCTTTCTTT. It specifies CASTSGYDTEAFF.

The chain joins TRBV19 to TRBJ2-1; 8 bases are a match to TRBD2. V was clipped by 7 bases and J by 1 base; unmatched bases: 3. CDR1 is LNHDA, CDR2 SQIVND, per germline (reference sequence). The CDR3 is 14 residues long. CDR3 nucleotide sequence: TGTGCCAGTAATCGGGGGGGGTCCTACAATGAGCAGTTCTTC. Translation gives CASNRGGSYNEQFF.